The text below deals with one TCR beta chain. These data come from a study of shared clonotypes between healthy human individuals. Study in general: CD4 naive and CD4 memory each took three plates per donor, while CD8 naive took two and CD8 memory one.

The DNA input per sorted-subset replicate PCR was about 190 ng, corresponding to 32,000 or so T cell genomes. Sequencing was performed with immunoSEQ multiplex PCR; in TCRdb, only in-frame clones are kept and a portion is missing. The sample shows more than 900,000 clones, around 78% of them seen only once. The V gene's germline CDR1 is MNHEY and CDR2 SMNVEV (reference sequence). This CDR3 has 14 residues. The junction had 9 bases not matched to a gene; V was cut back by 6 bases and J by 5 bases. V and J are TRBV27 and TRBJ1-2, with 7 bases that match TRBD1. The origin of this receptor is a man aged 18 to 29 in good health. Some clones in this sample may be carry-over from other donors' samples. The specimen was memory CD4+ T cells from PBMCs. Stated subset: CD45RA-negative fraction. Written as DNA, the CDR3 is TGTGCCAGCAGCTCCCTTACAGGGGCATATGGCTACACCTTC. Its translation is CASSSLTGAYGYTF.